The 30 T cell receptor beta chains presented below share a single source sample, sequenced in a study of blood T cells in healthy people across ages. It was with a sample-barcoded 5' primer and a J-beta primer mix that a second PCR of roughly 7 to 12 cycles was run. TCRdb redid the calling of the 5' RACE reads with MiXCR, one entry per CDR3 protein. The sample has approximately 810,000 distinct CDR3 sequences; more than 25% are singletons. The material sequenced was blood. The receptors shown here come from a woman aged 80 or over in good health.

This clonotype came up many times. V and J are TRBV7-2 and TRBJ2-3; unclear D gene. V gave up 5 bases and J gave up 14 bases, with 23 bases separating them. This CDR3 is 14 amino acids long. Per the germline V gene, CDR1 is SGHTA and CDR2 is FQGNSA. The CDR3 nucleotides are TGTGCCAGCAGCCCCCGTGAGAGGAGCCCTTATAGGTATTTT. Translated: CASSPRERSPYRYF.

This clonotype was seen many times. J is TRBJ2-7 and V is TRBV5-1; 10 nucleotides align to TRBD2. The CDR3 is 15 amino acids. Germline-derived CDR1 and CDR2 are SGHRS and YFSETQ. Trimming cost V 3 bases and J 2 bases; bases outside gene matches: 5. CDR3 in DNA: TGCGCCAGCAGCTCGGATAGCGGGGGGCCCTACGAGCAGTACTTC. Protein: CASSSDSGGPYEQYF.

This clonotype was seen many times. J is TRBJ2-1 and V is TRBV27, with 9 bases aligning to TRBD2. Germline loops: CDR1 MNHEY, CDR2 SMNVEV (reference sequence). V lost 4 bases, J lost 3 bases, and 7 bases stayed unmatched. CDR3 size: 16 residues. CDR3: CASSYGGGAGYNEQFF. In DNA form, the CDR3 reads TGTGCCAGCAGTTACGGCGGGGGGGCAGGCTACAATGAGCAGTTCTTC.

This clonotype was seen repeatedly, ten times or more. The chain couples TRBV20-1 to TRBJ2-2; no clear D gene. The ends were cut back, 0 bases at V and 7 bases at J, with 9 bases in the middle. This CDR3 has 13 amino acids. CDR1 is DFQATT, CDR2 SNEGSKA, per germline (reference sequence). The CDR3 here is CSARDSRFGELFF. The CDR3, as DNA: TGCAGTGCTAGAGATTCCAGGTTCGGGGAGCTGTTTTTT.

This chain uses TRBV6-2 or TRBV6-3 with TRBJ2-7; 9 bases match TRBD2. With 5 bases clipped from V and 4 bases from J, the junction kept 3 bases outside the gene matches. This CDR3 is 13 amino acids long. The V gene's germline CDR1 is MNHEY and CDR2 SVGEGT. The CDR3 nucleotides read TGTGCCAGCAGTAATCTAGCGGGGTACGAGCAGTACTTC. As protein: CASSNLAGYEQYF.

The sample holds a few counts of this clonotype. A read error may be the cause here, since a much bigger clone is one base away. The rearrangement uses TRBV6-6 and TRBJ2-5; no definite D call. Germline CDR1 MNHNY, CDR2 SVGAGI (reference sequence). The CDR3 has 13 amino acids. V lost 7 bases, J lost 11 bases, and 20 bases lay in between. In DNA, the CDR3 is TGTGCCAGCAAGGCGAGTGGGTACGGTGAGCAGTACTTC. It encodes CASKASGYGEQYF.

This clonotype occurred a few times. V and J are TRBV10-3 and TRBJ1-5, with TRBD1 as a possible D gene (5 bases). V lost 4 bases to trimming and J lost 6 bases, with 10 bases between them. Germline V CDR1 and CDR2: ENHRY, SYGVKD. The CDR3 extends over 13 amino acids. CDR3 in DNA: TGTGCCATCAGTGTGGGGGTGAGTCAGCCCCAGCATTTT. Protein: CAISVGVSQPQHF.

The sample holds many counts of this clonotype. The rearrangement uses TRBV9 and TRBJ2-1; D is unresolved. The V end was cut by 0 bases, the J end by 0 bases, with 10 bases between. The CDR3 is 16 residues long. CDR1 SGDLS and CDR2 YYNGEE come from the germline V gene. CDR3 coding DNA: TGTGCCAGCAGCGTAGTTGGGCAGATCTCCTACAATGAGCAGTTCTTC. Its translation is CASSVVGQISYNEQFF.

This clonotype has ten or more counts. V is TRBV12-3 or TRBV12-4 and J is TRBJ1-5; D unclear. The CDR3 is made up of 13 amino acids. With 3 bases removed from V and 1 base from J, the gap between germline ends came to 4 bases. CDR3 residues: CASSLASNQPQHF. In DNA form, the CDR3 reads TGTGCCAGCAGTTTGGCCAGCAATCAGCCCCAGCATTTT.

The J gene is TRBJ2-7, the V gene TRBV2, with no clear D. V was shortened by 4 bases and J by 7 bases, with 17 bases between the two germline ends. Germline V CDR1 and CDR2: SNHLY, FYNNEI. The CDR3 runs to 14 residues. CDR3 sequence (DNA): TGTGCCAGCAGTGCCCGGGCCTACTCTCGGGAGCAGTACTTC. Its translation: CASSARAYSREQYF.

To note about this clonotype: A much larger clone sits a single nucleotide away, making a read error possible. The chain links TRBV4-3 to TRBJ2-7; D call uncertain. With 1 base removed from V and 1 base from J, the gap between germline ends came to 11 bases. This CDR3 comprises 15 residues. Germline V CDR1 and CDR2: LGHNA, YSLEER. CDR3 in amino acids: CASSQGARPSYEQYF. CDR3 nucleotide sequence: TGCGCCAGCAGCCAAGGCGCCCGGCCGTCCTACGAGCAGTACTTC.

The table lists this clonotype with a few counts. The genes are TRBV20-1 and TRBJ1-5, with D possibly matching TRBD1 (6 bases). Per the germline V gene, CDR1 is DFQATT and CDR2 is SNEGSKA (reference sequence). This CDR3 region has 12 residues. Trimming removed 6 bases at V and 7 bases at J, with 13 bases between. The CDR3 sequence: CSAKGGQQPQHF. In nucleotides, the CDR3 is TGCAGTGCAAAGGGGGGGCAACAGCCCCAGCATTTT.

On this clonotype itself: Being one base from a much bigger clone, this may be a read error. The chain employs TRBV12-3 or TRBV12-4 and TRBJ2-5; the D gene is possibly TRBD2 (6 bases). The V end was cut by 2 bases, the J end by 11 bases, with 24 bases between. The CDR3 has 16 residues. CDR3 DNA: TGTGCCAGCAGTTTAATGAAACAGAGTGGGTGGGGGGAGCAGTACTTC. The encoded protein is CASSLMKQSGWGEQYF.

This clonotype has a handful of counts. The chain uses TRBV7-8 and TRBJ1-2; a possible D gene is TRBD1 (5 bases). V lost 2 bases and J 6 bases, leaving 13 bases between the germline ends. The CDR3 length is 14 residues. CDR1 is SGHVS, CDR2 FQNEAQ, per germline. Here the CDR3 reads CASSLTQGIDGYTF. The CDR3 coding sequence is TGTGCCAGCAGCTTAACCCAGGGAATTGATGGCTACACCTTC.

This clonotype was detected many times. The genes are TRBV11-2 and TRBJ2-7; no clear D gene. Trimming left V 5 bases short and J 1 base short, with 18 bases between. Germline lookup yields CDR1 SGHAT and CDR2 FQNNGV. The CDR3 contains 16 residues. The DNA of the CDR3 is TGTGCCAGCAGCCCCATAGGCAGCCGACTTTCCTACGAGCAGTACTTC. Its protein is CASSPIGSRLSYEQYF.

This chain joins TRBV14 and TRBJ1-6, with D perhaps TRBD1 (6 bases). CDR3 length: 13 amino acids. The germline V and J ends were trimmed by 3 bases and 7 bases, with 7 bases remaining between them. CDR1 and CDR2 (germline): SGHDN, FVKESK. The CDR3 protein is CASSHGQNSPLHF. DNA for the CDR3: TGTGCCAGCAGCCATGGACAGAATTCACCCCTCCACTTT.

The table lists this clonotype with many counts. The chain uses TRBV29-1 and TRBJ2-4; 7 bases line up with TRBD2. Per germline, CDR1 SQVTM and CDR2 ANQGSEA. V dropped 6 bases and J dropped 3; count of bases not matched to a gene: 11. The CDR3 covers 15 residues. The CDR3 is CSVGIGGGGKNIQYF. The CDR3 DNA is TGCAGCGTGGGGATAGGCGGGGGAGGCAAAAACATTCAGTACTTC. The full variable domain, with the rest looked up from reference TRBV29-1 and TRBJ2-4, is SAVISQKPSRDICQRGTSLTIQCQVDSQVTMMFWYRQQPGQSLTLIATANQGSEATYESGFVIDKFPISRPNLTFSTLTVSNMSPEDSSIYLCSVGIGGGGKNIQYFGAGTRLSVL.

As regards this clonotype: Possible read error: a much larger clone is one base away. V gene TRBV5-1 combines with J gene TRBJ2-5, with TRBD1 matching over 9 bases. In germline, CDR1 is SGHRS, CDR2 YFSETQ. This CDR3 has 15 residues. V trimming: 4 bases; J trimming: 7 bases; junction bases outside the gene matches: 11. CDR3 loop: CASSVGGTGKGTQYF. The DNA of the CDR3 is TGCGCCAGCAGCGTCGGCGGGACAGGGAAAGGGACCCAGTACTTC.

This clonotype was seen repeatedly, ten times or more. The chain couples TRBV5-6 to TRBJ2-5; D gene unclear. V dropped 3 bases and J dropped 7 bases, with 10 bases sitting between them. Germline V gene data show CDR1 as SGHDT and CDR2 as YYEEEE. This CDR3 is built from 12 residues. The CDR3 region is CASSSEERTQYF. The DNA for the CDR3 is TGTGCCAGCAGCTCAGAAGAGCGGACCCAGTACTTC.

CDR3 coding DNA: TGCAGTGGGGAGGGACTAGCGGGGGGGCTAAAAGAGACCCAGTACTTC. Translation: CSGEGLAGGLKETQYF. J is TRBJ2-5 and V is TRBV20-1; 16 bases match TRBD2. The CDR3 is 16 residues long. The ends lost 7 bases at V and 3 bases at J; junction bases unmatched: 8. From germline, CDR1 is DFQATT and CDR2 SNEGSKA (reference sequence).

This clonotype appeared a few times. The gene calls are TRBV18 and TRBJ2-7; 10 bases map to TRBD2. The CDR3 extends over 15 amino acids. V lost 0 bases to trimming and J lost 4 bases; unmatched junction nucleotides: 3. The germline V gene has CDR1 KGHSH and CDR2 LQKENI. CDR3 coding DNA: TGTGCCAGCTCACCACCAAGCGGGGGGGCTTACGAGCAGTACTTC. It specifies CASSPPSGGAYEQYF. Based on the CDR3 plus reference TRBV18 and TRBJ2-7, the full variable domain is NAGVMQNPRHLVRRRGQEARLRCSPMKGHSHVYWYRQLPEEGLKFMVYLQKENIIDESGMPKERFSAEFPKEGPSILRIQQVVRGDSAAYFCASSPPSGGAYEQYFGPGTRLTVT.

This clonotype has just a few counts. One base away lies a much larger clone, so this may be a sequencing read error. The V gene is TRBV9, the J gene TRBJ2-1; D is ambiguous. The J call is doubtful: the DNA matches TRBJ2-7 better. Per germline, CDR1 SGDLS and CDR2 YYNGEE. The CDR3 is made up of 13 amino acids. CDR3 bases: TGTGCCAGCAGCCCCCTTTCCTACAATGAGCAGTACTTC. Its translation: CASSPLSYNEQYF.

Remarks on this clonotype: It may be a read error: a sequence one base away is much more abundant. The chain has TRBV27 and TRBJ2-5; 8 bases are a match to TRBD2. The CDR3 covers 16 residues. In germline, CDR1 is MNHEY, CDR2 SMNVEV (reference sequence). The CDR3, as DNA: TGTGCCAGCAGTCCCGGGAGGGGACCCTCTGTAAAGACCCAGTGCTTC. Amino acids: CASSPGRGPSVKTQCF.

This clonotype was seen only a few times. Relative to the germline gene, one junction end is altered; a read error may explain this. The V gene is TRBV6-2 or TRBV6-3, the J gene TRBJ2-5, with 12 nucleotides matching TRBD2. Looked up from germline, CDR1 is MNHEY and CDR2 is SVGEGT. This CDR3 has 18 residues. CDR3 bases: TGTGCCAGCAGTCAACACCGGCGGACTAGCGGGGCACAAGAGGCCCAGTACTTC. Amino acids: CASSQHRRTSGAQEAQYF.

This clonotype was seen many times. The V call is TRBV12-3 or TRBV12-4, the J call TRBJ2-7, with D perhaps TRBD1 (6 bases). The CDR3 consists of 13 residues. V was shortened by 5 bases and J by 6 bases, with 14 bases between the two germline ends. The CDR3 reads CASSTHREGEQYF. The CDR3 region has the DNA TGTGCCAGCAGTACCCACAGGGAAGGCGAGCAGTACTTC.

The table lists this clonotype with many counts. The rearrangement links TRBV7-2 to TRBJ2-5, with a weak D call TRBD2 (6 bases). Trimming cost V 4 bases and J 1 base, with 22 bases left between them. Germline V gives CDR1 SGHTA, CDR2 FQGNSA. The CDR3 is made up of 18 amino acids. The CDR3 is CASSSTPLRGVSQETQYF. DNA for the CDR3: TGTGCCAGCAGCTCCACACCCCTCCGCGGGGTCTCCCAAGAGACCCAGTACTTC.

This clonotype was recorded many times. The rearrangement joins TRBV29-1 to TRBJ2-3, with 7 bases fitting TRBD2. The ends lost 5 bases at V and 1 base at J; junction bases unmatched: 3. The CDR3 has 13 amino acids. The germline CDR1 and CDR2 sequences are SQVTM and ANQGSEA. The CDR3 coding sequence is TGCAGCGTTCAGCGGGGAGGCACAGATACGCAGTATTTT. Its protein product is CSVQRGGTDTQYF.

In its sample, this clonotype was seen once. V and J are TRBV6-5 and TRBJ1-1; D perhaps matches TRBD1 (5 bases). The CDR3 is made up of 15 amino acids. Germline CDR1 is MNHEY and CDR2 is SVGAGI. Trimming cost V 8 bases and J 0 bases, with 16 bases left between them. The DNA of the CDR3 is TGTGCCAGCCAAGTTGGTCGGGGCTTGAACACTGAAGCTTTCTTT. Its protein is CASQVGRGLNTEAFF.

This clonotype has just a few counts. The rearrangement joins TRBV20-1 to TRBJ1-5; a possible D gene is TRBD1 (5 bases). This CDR3 comprises 16 residues. CDR1 DFQATT and CDR2 SNEGSKA come from the germline V gene (reference sequence). Trimming stripped 0 bases from V and 0 bases from J, with 12 bases between. The CDR3 nucleotides read TGCAGTGCTAGAGATTCGGGGGTCTATAGCAATCAGCCCCAGCATTTT. It is translated as CSARDSGVYSNQPQHF.

The V and J genes are TRBV11-2 and TRBJ2-5, with TRBD1 matching over 8 bases. The V and J ends lost 6 bases and 2 bases, in that order; junction bases with no gene match: 8. This CDR3 is 15 amino acids long. The germline V gene has CDR1 SGHAT and CDR2 FQNNGV. CDR3 loop: CASRLRDRPQETQYF. CDR3 sequence (DNA): TGTGCCAGCAGGCTCCGGGACAGGCCTCAAGAGACCCAGTACTTC.